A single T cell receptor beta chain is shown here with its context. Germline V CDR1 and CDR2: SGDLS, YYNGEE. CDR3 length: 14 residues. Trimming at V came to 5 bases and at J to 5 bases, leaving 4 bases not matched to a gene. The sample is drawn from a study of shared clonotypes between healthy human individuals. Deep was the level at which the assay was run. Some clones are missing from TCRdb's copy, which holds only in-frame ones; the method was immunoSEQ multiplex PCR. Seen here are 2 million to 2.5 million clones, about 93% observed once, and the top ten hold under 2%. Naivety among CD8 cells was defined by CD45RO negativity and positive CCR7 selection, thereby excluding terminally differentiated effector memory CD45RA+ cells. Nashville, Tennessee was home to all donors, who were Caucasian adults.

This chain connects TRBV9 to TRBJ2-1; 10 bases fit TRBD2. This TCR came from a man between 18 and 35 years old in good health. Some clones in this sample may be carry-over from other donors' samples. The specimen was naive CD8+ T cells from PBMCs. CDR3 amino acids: CASSPSGSHNEQFF. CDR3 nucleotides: TGTGCCAGCAGTCCTAGCGGGAGTCACAATGAGCAGTTCTTC. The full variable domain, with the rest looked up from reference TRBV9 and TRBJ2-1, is DSGVTQTPKHLITATGQRVTLRCSPRSGDLSVYWYQQSLDQGLQFLIQYYNGEERAKGNILERFSAQQFPDLHSELNLSSLELGDSALYFCASSPSGSHNEQFFGPGTRLTVL.